This T cell receptor beta chain was retrieved from a study of identifying expanded T cells in peripheral blood (dated by TCRdb to the late 2010s). Regarding the study in general: Technical replicates were generated by sequencing separate aliquots of the same genomic DNA pool, with four replicates compared pairwise. Findings and caveats that apply to the study as a whole: The authors expected that over much longer intervals, such as months to years, biological variance in healthy repertoires might increase even further. Across all healthy-donor time intervals, the beta-binomial model significantly lowered both the number of clones called differentially abundant and the false-positive rate. For all healthy donors, the variance in clone template counts between approximately 2-week samples rose significantly as total template count increased. The binomial model flagged approximately 1.2 differentially abundant clones between technical replicates, compared with about 15 over about 2 weeks and approximately 18 over roughly 4 weeks.

The CDR3, from cysteine to phenylalanine, totals 18 residues. Of the read, only the CDR3 DNA is kept; its 54 bases are in frame from base 1. The germline V gene yields MGHRA for CDR1 and YSYEKL for CDR2. The junction shows trimming of 4 bases on V and 6 bases on J, and the gene matches do not reach 19 bases of it. About this clone itself: It lacks a known antigen. Base-call qualities are not available, and no considerably larger clone is one nucleotide away.

TCRbeta CDR3 regions were profiled with the immunoSEQ Assay using bias-controlled multiplex PCR amplification of genomic DNA. The paper's processing steps were these. The absolute abundance of each unique TCRbeta CDR3 region was quantified after sequences were collapsed and filtered. Two models were used to test differential abundance: a binomial model (Fisher-equivalent) and a beta-binomial model that adds time-dependent variance fitted from healthy donors. Any clone with fewer than 5 combined templates was excluded, and a clone was called differentially abundant if its Benjamini-Hochberg FDR was below 0.01. The form v = (b*log(k)+a)^2 was used to model beta-binomial variance as a function of total template count across the two samples. What TCRdb holds here is the immuneACCESS table cut down to in-frame rearrangements. Part of the clones is not present; checked against another copy, under half of the missing clones reflect an unresolved V gene, and the others are unexplained. V and J calls and clone size follow that table, whereas D and trimming were derived from the DNA. This sample has about 100,000 clones in its table, and approximately 88% of those were observed once. The ten largest clones add up to about 5.9% of the sample.

No immune events, such as infections, were documented for the healthy donors during the collection period. To calibrate time-dependent variance in a beta-binomial model of T-cell clone differential abundance, blood repertoires from healthy donors were used as a training cohort. The training cohort was composed of about 10 healthy donors, 3 female and 7 male. Donor ages ranged from about 25 to 64 years, with an average of around 45 years. Whole blood, obtained from a commercial supplier, was collected from each healthy donor at three time points spaced roughly 2 weeks apart. Genomic DNA was extracted from unsorted whole blood for immunosequencing.

Sequencing was performed on blood. The chain uses TRBV4-1 and TRBJ1-2; 8 central bases correspond to TRBD1. The clonotype was recovered from a person aged 18-69 years in good health. CDR3 loop: CASSLGQGRIPGLHGYTF. The DNA sequence reads TGCGCCAGCAGCCTAGGACAGGGCCGTATCCCAGGGCTACATGGCTACACCTTC.